This passage covers 5 T cell receptor beta chains from one sample sequenced in a study of T-cell memory formation after mild COVID-19 (dated by TCRdb to about 2021). The library was made by 5' RACE. The sample was run on an Illumina NovaSeq 6000. TCRdb took the public reads, trimmed them with fastp at Q25, ran MiXCR for clone calling and kept in-frame beta chains. CDR3 protein duplicates are merged, each entry listing the most common genes and DNA. The sample table records under 300,000 distinct CDR3 sequences; 16% of these occur just once. The ten most abundant clones make up 3.5% of the sample. Sample: PBMCs or a T cell subset sorted from them (not recorded which). The receptors were gathered from a man in his late teens or twenties who had mild COVID-19 (a few samples of this study predate the infection). The sample titles of this study are shuffled in the database, so cell type and time point are left out; the donor was told from shared clones.

Concerning this clonotype itself: A read error is possible here, since a much larger clone lies one base away. This chain joins TRBV29-1 and TRBJ2-1; 7 bases fit TRBD1. The end of the DNA fits TRBJ2-7 better, so the J call may be wrong. The CDR3 has 17 amino acids. From germline, CDR1 is SQVTM and CDR2 ANQGSEA. CDR3 sequence: CSVEGEIGGAGYNEQYF. CDR3 nucleotides: TGCAGCGTTGAAGGGGAAATAGGGGGCGCCGGTTACAATGAGCAGTACTTC.

The chain uses TRBV4-1 and TRBJ2-5; 8 bases are shared with TRBD1. Trimming took 2 bases from V and 4 from J; bases not matched to a gene: 6. Germline lookup yields CDR1 MGHRA and CDR2 YSYEKL. This CDR3 has 15 amino acids. Here the CDR3 reads CASSQQGAVRETQYF. The DNA of the CDR3 is TGCGCCAGCAGCCAACAGGGGGCCGTAAGAGAGACCCAGTACTTC.

This clonotype showed up just a few times. Germline and junction disagree at one end, which may indicate a read error. V usage is TRBV5-1 and J usage is TRBJ2-1; 9 bases map to TRBD2. The CDR3 has 11 amino acids. The V gene's germline CDR1 is SGHRS and CDR2 YFSETQ. The CDR3, as DNA: TGCGCCAGCGGGCCAAGCGGGGGGCAGGTCTTC. Protein product: CASGPSGGQVF.

V usage is TRBV5-1 and J usage is TRBJ2-5; D is possibly TRBD1 or TRBD2 (5 bases each). CDR1 is SGHRS and CDR2 is YFSETQ in the germline V gene. Trimming stripped 6 bases from V and 4 bases from J, with 13 bases between. The CDR3 loop spans 13 amino acids. CDR3 in DNA: TGCGCCAGCACCCCGGGGCAGGGAGAGACCCAGTACTTC. Protein sequence: CASTPGQGETQYF.

V usage is TRBV12-5 and J usage is TRBJ2-7; D is uncertain. V was clipped by 4 bases and J by 2 bases, with 3 bases between them. Germline lookup yields CDR1 LGHNT and CDR2 FRNRAP. The CDR3 consists of 11 residues. The CDR3 region has the DNA TGTGCTAGTGGTTCGGCCTACGAGCAGTACGTC. Translation: CASGSAYEQYV.